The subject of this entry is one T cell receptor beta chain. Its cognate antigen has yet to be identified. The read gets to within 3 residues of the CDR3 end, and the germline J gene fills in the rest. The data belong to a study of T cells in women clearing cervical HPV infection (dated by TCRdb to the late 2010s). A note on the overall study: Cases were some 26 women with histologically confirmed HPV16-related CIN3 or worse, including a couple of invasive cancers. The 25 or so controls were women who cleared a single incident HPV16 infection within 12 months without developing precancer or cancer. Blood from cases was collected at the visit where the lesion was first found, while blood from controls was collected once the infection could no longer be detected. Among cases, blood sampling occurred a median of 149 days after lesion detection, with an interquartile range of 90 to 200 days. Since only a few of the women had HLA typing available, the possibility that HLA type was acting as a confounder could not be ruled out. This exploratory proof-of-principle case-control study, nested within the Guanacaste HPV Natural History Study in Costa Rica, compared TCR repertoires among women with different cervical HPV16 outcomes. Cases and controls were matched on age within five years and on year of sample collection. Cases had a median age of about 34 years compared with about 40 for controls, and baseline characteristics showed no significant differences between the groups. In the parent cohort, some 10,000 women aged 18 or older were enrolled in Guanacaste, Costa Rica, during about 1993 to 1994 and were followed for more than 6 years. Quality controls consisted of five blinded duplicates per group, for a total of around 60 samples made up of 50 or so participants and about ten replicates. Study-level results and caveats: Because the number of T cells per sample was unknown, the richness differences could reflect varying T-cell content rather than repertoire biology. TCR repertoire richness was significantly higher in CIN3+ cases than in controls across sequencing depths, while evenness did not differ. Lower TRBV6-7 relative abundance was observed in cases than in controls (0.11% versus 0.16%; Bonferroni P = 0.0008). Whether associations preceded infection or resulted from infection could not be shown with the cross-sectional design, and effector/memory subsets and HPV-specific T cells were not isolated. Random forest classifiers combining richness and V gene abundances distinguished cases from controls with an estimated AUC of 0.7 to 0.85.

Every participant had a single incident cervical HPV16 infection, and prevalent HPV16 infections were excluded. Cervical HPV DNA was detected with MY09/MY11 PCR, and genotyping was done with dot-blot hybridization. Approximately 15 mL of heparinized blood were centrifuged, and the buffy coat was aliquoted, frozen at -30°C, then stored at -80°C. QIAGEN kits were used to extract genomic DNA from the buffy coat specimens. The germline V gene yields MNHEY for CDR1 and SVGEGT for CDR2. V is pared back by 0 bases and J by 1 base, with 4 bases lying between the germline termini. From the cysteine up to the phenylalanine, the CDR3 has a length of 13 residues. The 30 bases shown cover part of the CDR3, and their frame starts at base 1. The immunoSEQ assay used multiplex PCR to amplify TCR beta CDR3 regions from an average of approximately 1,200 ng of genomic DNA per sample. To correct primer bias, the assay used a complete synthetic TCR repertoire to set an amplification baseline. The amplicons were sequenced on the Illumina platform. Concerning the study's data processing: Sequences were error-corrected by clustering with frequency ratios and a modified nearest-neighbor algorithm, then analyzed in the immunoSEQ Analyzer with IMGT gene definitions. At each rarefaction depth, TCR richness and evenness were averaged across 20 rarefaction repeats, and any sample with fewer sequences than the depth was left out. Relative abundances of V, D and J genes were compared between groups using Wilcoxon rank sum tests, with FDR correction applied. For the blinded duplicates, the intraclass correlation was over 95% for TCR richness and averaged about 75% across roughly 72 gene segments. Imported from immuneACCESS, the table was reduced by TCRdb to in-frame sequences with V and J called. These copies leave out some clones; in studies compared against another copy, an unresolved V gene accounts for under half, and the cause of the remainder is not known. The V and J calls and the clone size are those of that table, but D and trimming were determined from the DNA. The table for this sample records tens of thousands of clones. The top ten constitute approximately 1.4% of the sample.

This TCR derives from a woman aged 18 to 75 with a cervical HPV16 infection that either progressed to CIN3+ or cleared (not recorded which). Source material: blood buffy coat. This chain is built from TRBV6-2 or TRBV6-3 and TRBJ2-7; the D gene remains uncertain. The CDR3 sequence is CASSYSVSYEQYF. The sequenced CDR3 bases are TGTGCCAGCAGTTACTCCGTTTCCTACGAG.